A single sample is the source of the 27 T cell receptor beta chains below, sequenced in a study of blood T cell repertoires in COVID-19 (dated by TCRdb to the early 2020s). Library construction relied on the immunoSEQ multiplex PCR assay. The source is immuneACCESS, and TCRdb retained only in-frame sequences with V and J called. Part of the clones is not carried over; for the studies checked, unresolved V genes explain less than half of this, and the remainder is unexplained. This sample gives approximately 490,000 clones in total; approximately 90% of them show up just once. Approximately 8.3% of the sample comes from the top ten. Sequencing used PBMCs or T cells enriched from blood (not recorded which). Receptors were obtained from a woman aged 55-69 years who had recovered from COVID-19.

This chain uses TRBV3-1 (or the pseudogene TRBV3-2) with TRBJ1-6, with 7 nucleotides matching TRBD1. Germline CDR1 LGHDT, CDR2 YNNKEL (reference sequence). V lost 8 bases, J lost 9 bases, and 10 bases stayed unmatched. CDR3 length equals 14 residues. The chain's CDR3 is CASRLGTDFSPLHF. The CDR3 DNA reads TGTGCCAGCCGTCTAGGGACAGATTTTTCACCCCTCCACTTT.

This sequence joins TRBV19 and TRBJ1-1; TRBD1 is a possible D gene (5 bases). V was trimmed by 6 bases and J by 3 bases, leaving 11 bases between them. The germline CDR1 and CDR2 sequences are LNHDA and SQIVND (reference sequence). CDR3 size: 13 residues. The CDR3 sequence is CASSQGRDTEAFF. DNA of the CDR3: TGTGCCAGTAGCCAGGGTAGGGACACTGAAGCTTTCTTT.

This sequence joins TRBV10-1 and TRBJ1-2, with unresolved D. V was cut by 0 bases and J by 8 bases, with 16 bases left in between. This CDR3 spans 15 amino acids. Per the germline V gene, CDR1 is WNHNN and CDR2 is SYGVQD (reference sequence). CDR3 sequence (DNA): TGCGCCAGCAGTGAGTCAGATAGCGGTCGGAGCGGCTACACCTTC. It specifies CASSESDSGRSGYTF.

CDR3 amino acids: CASSSGGWEQYF. The CDR3 nucleotides read TGTGCCAGCAGCTCGGGGGGCTGGGAGCAGTACTTC. The genes are TRBV11-2 and TRBJ2-7, with D maybe TRBD2 (7 bases). The V end was cut by 4 bases, the J end by 7 bases, with 11 bases between. From germline, CDR1 is SGHAT and CDR2 FQNNGV. The CDR3 sequence is 12 residues long. Looking up the rest from reference TRBV11-2 and TRBJ2-7 gives the full variable domain: EAGVAQSPRYKIIEKRQSVAFWCNPISGHATLYWYQQILGQGPKLLIQFQNNGVVDDSQLPKDRFSAERLKGVDSTLKIQPAKLEDSAVYLCASSSGGWEQYFGPGTRLTVT.

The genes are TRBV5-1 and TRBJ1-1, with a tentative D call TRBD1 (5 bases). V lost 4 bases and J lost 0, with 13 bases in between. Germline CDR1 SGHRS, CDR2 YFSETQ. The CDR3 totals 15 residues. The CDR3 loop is CASSDRDYLNTEAFF. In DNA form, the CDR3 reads TGCGCCAGCAGCGACCGGGACTATCTGAACACTGAAGCTTTCTTT. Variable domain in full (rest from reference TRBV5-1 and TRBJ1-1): KAGVTQTPRYLIKTRGQQVTLSCSPISGHRSVSWYQQTPGQGLQFLFEYFSETQRNKGNFPGRFSGRQFSNSRSEMNVSTLELGDSALYLCASSDRDYLNTEAFFGQGTRLTVV.

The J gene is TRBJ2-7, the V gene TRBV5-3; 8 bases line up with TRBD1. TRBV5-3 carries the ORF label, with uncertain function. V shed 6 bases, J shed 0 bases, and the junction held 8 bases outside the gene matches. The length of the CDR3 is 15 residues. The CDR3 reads CARTTGQVFSYEQYV. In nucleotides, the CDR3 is TGTGCCAGAACCACGGGACAGGTGTTCTCCTACGAGCAGTACGTC.

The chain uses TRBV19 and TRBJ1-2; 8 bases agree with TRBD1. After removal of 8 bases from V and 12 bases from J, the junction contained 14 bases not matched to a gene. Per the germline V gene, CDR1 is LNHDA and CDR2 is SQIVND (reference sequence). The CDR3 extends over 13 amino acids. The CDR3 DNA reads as TGTGCCAGTTCCTCCGGGACAGGCCTCGGAGACACCTTC. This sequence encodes CASSSGTGLGDTF.

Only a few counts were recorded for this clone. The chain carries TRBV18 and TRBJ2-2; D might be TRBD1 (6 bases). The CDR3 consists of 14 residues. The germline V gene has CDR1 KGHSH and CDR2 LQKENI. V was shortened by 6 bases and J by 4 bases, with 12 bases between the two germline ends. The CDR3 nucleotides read TGTGCCAGCTCCCAAAAAGGGGGCACCGGGGAGCTGTTTTTT. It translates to CASSQKGGTGELFF.

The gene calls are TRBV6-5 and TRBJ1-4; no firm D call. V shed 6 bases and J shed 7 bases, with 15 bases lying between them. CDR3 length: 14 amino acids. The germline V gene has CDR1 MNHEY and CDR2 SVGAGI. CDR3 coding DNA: TGTGCCAGCAGACGGACTGAGGGCTTTGAAAAACTGTTTTTT. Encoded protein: CASRRTEGFEKLFF.

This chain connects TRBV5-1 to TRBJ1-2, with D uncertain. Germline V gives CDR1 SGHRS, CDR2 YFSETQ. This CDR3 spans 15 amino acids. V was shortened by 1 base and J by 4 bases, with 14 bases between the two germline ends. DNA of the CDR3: TGCGCCAGCAGCTTGCAGTCAGGAGGGAGCTATGGCTACACCTTC. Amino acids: CASSLQSGGSYGYTF.

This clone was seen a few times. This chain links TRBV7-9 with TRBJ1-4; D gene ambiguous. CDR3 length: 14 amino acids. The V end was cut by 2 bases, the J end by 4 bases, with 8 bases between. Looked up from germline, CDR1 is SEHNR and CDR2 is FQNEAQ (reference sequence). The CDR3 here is CASSLSQINEKLFF. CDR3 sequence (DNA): TGTGCCAGCAGCTTATCTCAGATTAATGAAAAACTGTTTTTT. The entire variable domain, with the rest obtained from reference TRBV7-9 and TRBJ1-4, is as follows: DTGVSQNPRHKITKRGQNVTFRCDPISEHNRLYWYRQTLGQGPEFLTYFQNEAQLEKSRLLSDRFSAERPKGSFSTLEIQRTEQGDSAMYLCASSLSQINEKLFFGSGTQLSVL.

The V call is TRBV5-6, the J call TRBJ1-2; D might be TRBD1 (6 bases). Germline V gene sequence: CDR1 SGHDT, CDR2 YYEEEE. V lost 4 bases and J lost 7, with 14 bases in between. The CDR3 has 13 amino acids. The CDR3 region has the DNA TGTGCCAGCAGCATCACAGGGCCCCTTGGCTACACCTTC. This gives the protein CASSITGPLGYTF.

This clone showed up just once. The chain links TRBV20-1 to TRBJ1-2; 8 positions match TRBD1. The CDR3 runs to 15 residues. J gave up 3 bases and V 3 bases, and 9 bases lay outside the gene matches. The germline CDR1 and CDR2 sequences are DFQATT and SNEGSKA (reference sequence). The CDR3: CSASWIGQGYYGYTF. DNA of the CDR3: TGCAGTGCTAGTTGGATCGGACAGGGCTACTATGGCTACACCTTC.

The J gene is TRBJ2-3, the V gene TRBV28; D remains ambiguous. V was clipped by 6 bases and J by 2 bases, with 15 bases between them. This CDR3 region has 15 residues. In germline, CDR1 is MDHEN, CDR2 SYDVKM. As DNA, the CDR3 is TGTGCCAGCAGCCCCGGGTTTGTCCCCACAGATACGCAGTATTTT. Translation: CASSPGFVPTDTQYF.

CDR3 loop: CASSQEFGADTQYF. CDR3 nucleotides: TGTGCCAGCAGCCAAGAGTTCGGGGCAGATACGCAGTATTTT. The V call is TRBV3-1 (or the pseudogene TRBV3-2), the J call TRBJ2-3, with a possible D match to TRBD2 (5 bases). CDR1 and CDR2 (germline): LGHDT, YNNKEL (reference sequence). Trimming took off 0 bases at V and 4 bases at J, with 8 bases between the two ends. The CDR3 is made up of 14 amino acids.

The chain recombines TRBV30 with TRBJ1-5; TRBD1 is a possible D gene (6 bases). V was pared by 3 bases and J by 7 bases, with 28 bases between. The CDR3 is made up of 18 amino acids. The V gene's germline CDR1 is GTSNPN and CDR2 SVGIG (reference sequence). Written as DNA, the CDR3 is TGTGCCTGGAGCCGTAGCCCGACAGGTTCGAAGGGGAGCCAGCCCCAGCATTTT. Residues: CAWSRSPTGSKGSQPQHF.

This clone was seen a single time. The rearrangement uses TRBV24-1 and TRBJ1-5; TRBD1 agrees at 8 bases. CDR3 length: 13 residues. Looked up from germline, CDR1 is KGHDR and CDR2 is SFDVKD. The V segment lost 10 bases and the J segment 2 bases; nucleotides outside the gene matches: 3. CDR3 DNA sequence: TGTGCCACAGGACAGGGCGGCAATCAGCCCCAGCATTTT. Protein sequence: CATGQGGNQPQHF.

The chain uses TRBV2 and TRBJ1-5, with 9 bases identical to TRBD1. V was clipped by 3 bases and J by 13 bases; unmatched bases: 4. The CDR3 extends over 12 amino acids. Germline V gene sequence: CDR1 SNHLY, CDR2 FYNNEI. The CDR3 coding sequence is TGTGCCAGCAGTGAGGACAGGGGTCGGCAGCATTTT. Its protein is CASSEDRGRQHF.

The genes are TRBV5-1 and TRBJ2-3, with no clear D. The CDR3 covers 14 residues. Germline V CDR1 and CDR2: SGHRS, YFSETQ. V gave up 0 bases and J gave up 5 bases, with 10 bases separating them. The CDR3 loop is CASSLDTLGDTQYF. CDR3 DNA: TGCGCCAGCAGCTTGGATACCCTCGGAGATACGCAGTATTTT.

CDR3 amino acids: CASSPTESGAYNSPLHF. As DNA, the CDR3 is TGTGCCAGCAGTCCTACGGAGAGTGGTGCCTATAATTCACCCCTCCACTTT. The gene calls are TRBV28 and TRBJ1-6; unclear D gene. The CDR3 is made up of 17 amino acids. Germline values: CDR1 MDHEN, CDR2 SYDVKM. Trimming cost V 5 bases and J 2 bases, with 16 bases left between them.

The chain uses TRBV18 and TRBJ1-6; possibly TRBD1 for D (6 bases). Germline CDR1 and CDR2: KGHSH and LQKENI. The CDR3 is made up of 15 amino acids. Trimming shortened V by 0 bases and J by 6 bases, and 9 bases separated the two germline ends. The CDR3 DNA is TGTGCCAGCTCACCACCCGGACAGCGTAATTCACCCCTCCACTTT. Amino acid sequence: CASSPPGQRNSPLHF.

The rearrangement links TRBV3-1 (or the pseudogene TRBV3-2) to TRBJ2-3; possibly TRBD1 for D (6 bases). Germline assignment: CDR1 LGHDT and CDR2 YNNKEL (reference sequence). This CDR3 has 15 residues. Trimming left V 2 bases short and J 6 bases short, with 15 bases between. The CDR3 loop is CASSQKGHPRDTQYF. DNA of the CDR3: TGTGCCAGCAGCCAAAAGGGACACCCTAGGGATACGCAGTATTTT.

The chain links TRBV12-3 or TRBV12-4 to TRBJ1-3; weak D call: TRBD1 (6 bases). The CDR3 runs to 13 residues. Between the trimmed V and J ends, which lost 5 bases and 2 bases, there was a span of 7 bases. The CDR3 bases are TGTGCCAGCAGTCGGACAGCTGGAAACACCATATATTTT. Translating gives CASSRTAGNTIYF.

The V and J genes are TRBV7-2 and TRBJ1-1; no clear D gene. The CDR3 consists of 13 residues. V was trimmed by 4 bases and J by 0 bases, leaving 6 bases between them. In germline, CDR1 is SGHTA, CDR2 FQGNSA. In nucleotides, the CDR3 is TGTGCCAGCAGCTCCCGGGTGAACACTGAAGCTTTCTTT. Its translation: CASSSRVNTEAFF.

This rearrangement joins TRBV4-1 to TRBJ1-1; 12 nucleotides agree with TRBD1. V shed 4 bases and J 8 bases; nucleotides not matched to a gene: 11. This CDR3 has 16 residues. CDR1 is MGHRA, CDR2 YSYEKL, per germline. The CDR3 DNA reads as TGCGCCAGCAGCCCCCAACCGGGACAGGGGGCGCGGGAAGCTTTCTTT. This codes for CASSPQPGQGAREAFF.

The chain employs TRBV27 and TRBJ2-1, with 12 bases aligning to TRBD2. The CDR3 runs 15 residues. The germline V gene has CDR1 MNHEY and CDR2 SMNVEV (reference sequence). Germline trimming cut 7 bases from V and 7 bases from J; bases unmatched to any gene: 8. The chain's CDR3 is CASTLLAGGSNEQFF. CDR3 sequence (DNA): TGTGCCAGCACCCTACTAGCGGGGGGAAGTAATGAGCAGTTCTTC.

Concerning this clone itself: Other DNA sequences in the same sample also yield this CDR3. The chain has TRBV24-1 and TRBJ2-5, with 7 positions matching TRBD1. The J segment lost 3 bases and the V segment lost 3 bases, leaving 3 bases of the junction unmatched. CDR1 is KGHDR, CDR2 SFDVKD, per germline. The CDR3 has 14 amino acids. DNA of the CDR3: TGTGCCACCAGTGATCCCGGGACAGAAGAGACCCAGTACTTC. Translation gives CATSDPGTEETQYF.